Listed here are 17 T cell receptor beta chains from one sample, sequenced in a study of blood T cell repertoires in COVID-19. Profiling relied on immunoSEQ multiplex PCR, and the TCRdb table lists in-frame clones only, not all of them. The data show roughly 52,000 clones, more than 75% seen once. Sequenced: peripheral blood. These receptors came from an elderly woman with acute or convalescent COVID-19.

This sequence joins TRBV9 and TRBJ2-2; the match to TRBD1 covers 7 bases. Germline loops: CDR1 SGDLS, CDR2 YYNGEE. The CDR3 contains 20 residues. The V segment lost 3 bases and the J segment 0 bases; nucleotides outside the gene matches: 17. The CDR3 is CASSGRDRTPSPTNTGELFF. The CDR3 DNA reads as TGTGCCAGCAGCGGCCGGGACAGAACTCCGAGCCCTACGAACACCGGGGAGCTGTTTTTT.

The chain is built from TRBV18 and TRBJ1-3; 9 bases are shared with TRBD1. V trimming: 8 bases; J trimming: 0 bases; junction bases outside the gene matches: 14. Germline loops: CDR1 KGHSH, CDR2 LQKENI. There are 18 residues in the CDR3. For the CDR3, the DNA is TGTGCCAGCGTAACGCCACAGGGGGCTACTAGCTCTGGAAACACCATATATTTT. Its translation is CASVTPQGATSSGNTIYF.

The CDR3: CASSQRLRGSSYNEQFF. CDR3 DNA sequence: TGTGCCAGCAGCCAAAGACTTCGGGGGAGCTCCTACAATGAGCAGTTCTTC. This chain joins TRBV4-2 and TRBJ2-1; tentatively, D is TRBD2 (6 bases). This CDR3 comprises 17 residues. V gave up 2 bases and J gave up 0 bases, with 14 bases separating them. Germline V gives CDR1 LGHNA, CDR2 YNFKEQ.

The V and J genes are TRBV5-1 and TRBJ2-7; TRBD2 might be the D (5 bases). V lost 4 bases to trimming and J lost 4 bases, with 12 bases between them. CDR1 is SGHRS, CDR2 YFSETQ, per germline. The CDR3 has 13 residues. CDR3 loop: CASSPEGRYEQYV. CDR3 DNA: TGCGCCAGCAGCCCAGAGGGTAGGTACGAGCAGTACGTC.

The chain has TRBV5-5 and TRBJ2-7; D might be TRBD1 (6 bases). There are 16 residues in the CDR3. CDR1 is SGHKS, CDR2 YYEKEE, per germline (reference sequence). Trimming removed 2 bases at V and 0 bases at J, with 15 bases between. The CDR3 DNA reads as TGTGCCAGCAGCTTAGGGGGACCCTACAGCTCCTACGAGCAGTACGTC. Amino acid sequence: CASSLGGPYSSYEQYV.

Written as DNA, the CDR3 is TGTGCCAGCAGTTTATCAGTGCGAACGATTAACTATGGCTACACCTTC. Encoded protein: CASSLSVRTINYGYTF. The chain joins TRBV27 to TRBJ1-2; D gene uncertain. V lost 0 bases and J lost 1, with 12 bases in between. Per germline, CDR1 MNHEY and CDR2 SMNVEV (reference sequence). The length of the CDR3 is 16 residues.

This chain uses TRBV29-1 with TRBJ2-3, with TRBD2 as a possible D gene (6 bases). V gave up 7 bases and J gave up 6 bases, with 23 bases separating them. CDR1 SQVTM and CDR2 ANQGSEA come from the germline V gene. The CDR3 contains 15 residues. The CDR3 here is CSGKQGTAESDTQYF. In DNA, the CDR3 is TGCAGCGGGAAACAAGGGACTGCCGAAAGTGATACGCAGTATTTT.

V usage is TRBV19 and J usage is TRBJ1-1; D possibly corresponds to TRBD1 (5 bases). The CDR3 loop spans 15 amino acids. Deletions cut 7 bases from V and 2 bases from J, with 17 bases between. Germline values: CDR1 LNHDA, CDR2 SQIVND (reference sequence). The CDR3 region has the DNA TGTGCCAGTATAAGGAGGGGCAGAGGTAACACTGAAGCTTTCTTT. It specifies CASIRRGRGNTEAFF.

The gene calls are TRBV12-3 or TRBV12-4 and TRBJ1-2, with 8 nucleotides matching TRBD1. CDR3 length: 12 residues. J was trimmed by 8 bases and V by 7 bases; bases with no gene match: 6. In DNA form, the CDR3 reads TGTGCCAGCAATCAGGGGGCGGCGGGCTACACCTTC. Its translation is CASNQGAAGYTF.

The rearrangement uses TRBV3-1 (or the pseudogene TRBV3-2) and TRBJ2-7; 8 bases are a match to TRBD1. This CDR3 is 13 amino acids long. Germline-derived CDR1 and CDR2 are LGHDT and YNNKEL (reference sequence). Losses at the gene ends were 4 bases for V and 2 bases for J; bases not matched to a gene: 1. CDR3 in amino acids: CASSLRGPYEQYF. CDR3 in DNA: TGTGCCAGCAGCCTCAGGGGGCCCTACGAGCAGTACTTC.

This clone was seen more than once but under ten times. The rearrangement links TRBV6-1 to TRBJ2-3, with D maybe TRBD2 (5 bases). In germline, CDR1 is MNHNS, CDR2 SASEGT. The V end lost 2 bases, the J end lost 1 base, and 7 bases lay between the germline ends. The CDR3 runs to 14 residues. CDR3 protein: CASSETAGTDTQYF. The CDR3 nucleotides read TGTGCCAGCAGTGAAACAGCGGGCACAGATACGCAGTATTTT.

V gene TRBV9 combines with J gene TRBJ1-2; unclear D gene. V lost 4 bases and J 8 bases, leaving 15 bases between the germline ends. The CDR3 contains 13 residues. Germline values: CDR1 SGDLS, CDR2 YYNGEE. CDR3 DNA sequence: TGTGCCAGCAGCCCAGCTCTTCGAGGCGGCTACACCTTC. Its translation is CASSPALRGGYTF.

The chain uses TRBV6-5 and TRBJ1-6, with D possibly TRBD1 on 5 matching bases. The CDR3 contains 14 residues. Germline CDR1 MNHEY, CDR2 SVGAGI. V was pared by 5 bases and J by 9 bases, with 14 bases between. CDR3 sequence reads: CASSPAPGGSPLHF. In DNA, the CDR3 is TGTGCCAGCAGTCCTGCCCCGGGGGGTTCACCCCTCCACTTT.

The gene calls are TRBV10-1 and TRBJ2-5; TRBD1 is a possible D gene (6 bases). Germline V lookup: CDR1 WNHNN, CDR2 SYGVQD (reference sequence). With 5 bases removed from V and 5 bases from J, the gap between germline ends came to 12 bases. The CDR3 spans 13 residues. The CDR3 loop reads CASSRGRGETQYF. In DNA, the CDR3 is TGCGCCAGCAGTAGGGGGAGAGGGGAGACCCAGTACTTC.

This chain's CDR3 is CASSLAVSNTEAFF. CDR3 coding DNA: TGTGCCAGCAGCTTGGCAGTGTCGAACACTGAAGCTTTCTTT. The chain links TRBV5-6 to TRBJ1-1; D not resolved. Per the germline V gene, CDR1 is SGHDT and CDR2 is YYEEEE. With 0 bases removed from V and 1 base from J, the gap between germline ends came to 7 bases. There are 14 residues in the CDR3.

The rearrangement links TRBV15 to TRBJ1-5; D perhaps matches TRBD1 (5 bases). Germline-derived CDR1 and CDR2 are LNHNV and YYDKDF (reference sequence). V was shortened by 3 bases and J by 1 base, with 10 bases between the two germline ends. CDR3 size: 15 residues. Here the CDR3 DNA reads TGTGCCACCAGCAGGGGGACTGGGAGCAATCAGCCCCAGCATTTT. Translated, it gives CATSRGTGSNQPQHF.

This clone has a single count. In the same sample, other DNA sequences code for this CDR3. This sequence joins TRBV5-1 and TRBJ2-4; weak D call: TRBD2 (5 bases). V was trimmed by 7 bases and J by 2 bases, leaving 10 bases between them. The CDR3 spans 13 residues. In germline, CDR1 is SGHRS, CDR2 YFSETQ. This chain's CDR3 is CASSTGTKNIQYF. CDR3 in DNA: TGCGCCAGCTCCACGGGAACCAAAAACATTCAGTACTTC. Looking up the rest from reference TRBV5-1 and TRBJ2-4 gives the full variable domain: KAGVTQTPRYLIKTRGQQVTLSCSPISGHRSVSWYQQTPGQGLQFLFEYFSETQRNKGNFPGRFSGRQFSNSRSEMNVSTLELGDSALYLCASSTGTKNIQYFGAGTRLSVL.